A selection of T cell receptor beta chains follows, all from one sample in a study of blood T cell repertoires in COVID-19. The assay was immunoSEQ multiplex PCR, and TCRdb's table has in-frame clones only and misses some. The sample gives about 130,000 clones, about 82% of which show up once; about 5.7% is in the top ten. The sequenced sample consisted of peripheral blood. The origin of the receptors is a human donor in a cohort sampled during active COVID-19. CDR3s include the opening cysteine and the closing phenylalanine or tryptophan. A D gene is named only where the DNA matches it firmly. Size is omitted from some rows. Given values are once, few, many or a class for expanded clones.

V	size	J	D	DNA	CDR3
TRBV9	-	TRBJ1-4	-	TGTGCCAGCAGCGCCCAGGGGTCAGGGGAAAAACTGTTTTTT	CASSAQGSGEKLFF
TRBV6-5	-	TRBJ1-5	-	TGTGCCAGCACGCGTAATCAGCCCCAGCATTTT	CASTRNQPQHF
TRBV7-8	-	TRBJ1-1	-	TGTGCCAGCAGCTCCGCCGTAGGGGGGAACACTGAAGCTTTCTTT	CASSSAVGGNTEAFF
TRBV4-3	-	TRBJ2-1	TRBD2	TGCGCCAGCAGCCAAGAGGGGAAGCGGGAGGACAATGAGCAGTTCTTC	CASSQEGKREDNEQFF
TRBV6-5	-	TRBJ2-3	TRBD1	TGTGCCAGCAAAAGGGGACAGCTCACAGATACGCAGTATTTT	CASKRGQLTDTQYF
TRBV7-9	-	TRBJ2-7	TRBD2	TGTGCCAGCAGCGGGACTAGCGGGCGACCCAACGAGCAGTACTTC	CASSGTSGRPNEQYF
TRBV6-4	-	TRBJ2-7	-	TGTGCCAGCAGTGACTCGATGGGCAGGGCTTACGAGCAGTACTTC	CASSDSMGRAYEQYF
TRBV19	-	TRBJ2-7	TRBD2	TGTGCCAGTAGGGTGGCGGGAGGAAACGAGCAGTACTTC	CASRVAGGNEQYF
TRBV5-6	-	TRBJ2-1	TRBD2	TGTGCCAGCAGCTTAAGCGGGGGAACCTACAATGAGCAGTTCTTC	CASSLSGGTYNEQFF
TRBV5-4	-	TRBJ2-1	-	TGTGCCAGCAGCCCCGGCCGGGGGGCATCAATTGATGAGCAGTTCTTC	CASSPGRGASIDEQFF
TRBV30	-	TRBJ2-1	-	TGTGCCTGGAGCGACGGAGCGGGGCAGTTCTTC	CAWSDGAGQFF
TRBV27	-	TRBJ2-5	-	TGTGCCAGCAGTTTATATGGAATGGGAGGAGAGACCCAGTACTTC	CASSLYGMGGETQYF
TRBV6-1	-	TRBJ2-1	TRBD1	TGTGCCAGCAGTGAAGCCCTTTGGACAGGGAAGAATGAGCAGTTCTTC	CASSEALWTGKNEQFF
TRBV28	-	TRBJ2-7	TRBD1	TGTGCCAGCAGGGGACAGGGGGGAGTCTACGAGCAGTACTTC	CASRGQGGVYEQYF
TRBV5-4	-	TRBJ1-6	-	TGTGCCAGCAGCTCGGTGCAGTTCACTACCAATTCACCCCTCCACTTT	CASSSVQFTTNSPLHF
TRBV10-1	-	TRBJ2-5	TRBD2	TGCGCCAGCAGTGAGTCCGCGTTGGGCGGGAGCGGCGAGACCCAGTACTTC	CASSESALGGSGETQYF
TRBV6-2/TRBV6-3	once	TRBJ1-2	-	TGTGCCAGCAGCCCCTGGGCTACCACCTATGGCTACACCTTC	CASSPWATTYGYTF
TRBV28	-	TRBJ2-7	-	TGTGCCAGTTTAGGGGGATCGTCCTACGAGCAGTACTTC	CASLGGSSYEQYF
TRBV9	-	TRBJ2-1	TRBD2	TGTGCCAGCAGCGTAATAAGCGGGAGATACAATGAGCAGTTCTTC	CASSVISGRYNEQFF
TRBV12-3/TRBV12-4	once	TRBJ2-7	-	TGTGCCAGCAGTTTTTTTCCGGGCGAGCAGTACTTC	CASSFFPGEQYF
TRBV7-8	-	TRBJ2-3	-	TGTGCCAGCAGCTTCCTAAACCGAGATACGCAGTATTTT	CASSFLNRDTQYF
TRBV2	-	TRBJ2-3	-	TGTGCCAGCAGTGTCCGCAGGGAAAGCACAGATACGCAGTATTTT	CASSVRRESTDTQYF
TRBV6-2/TRBV6-3	once	TRBJ2-1	-	TGTGCCAGCAGTCGTCTTTTGGCGGCCAGCTCCTACAATGAGCAGTTCTTC	CASSRLLAASSYNEQFF
TRBV5-4	few	TRBJ2-2	TRBD2	TGTGCCAGCAGCTTCGGGCTAGCGGCCGGGGAGCTGTTTTTT	CASSFGLAAGELFF
TRBV15	-	TRBJ1-1	-	TGTGCCACCAGCAGAGGGGGTTCGGGTTCAGGGATGAACACTGAAGCTTTCTTT	CATSRGGSGSGMNTEAFF
TRBV7-2	-	TRBJ1-4	-	TGTGCCAGCAGCCCCCAACCAGTAACTAATGAAAAACTGTTTTTT	CASSPQPVTNEKLFF
TRBV7-2	-	TRBJ2-7	-	TGTGCCAGCAGCTTAGCAGGTACCGGAGGGGCCCGATACGAGCAGTACTTC	CASSLAGTGGARYEQYF
TRBV29-1	-	TRBJ1-4	-	TGCAGCGTGGGAGGGGCCCCTAATGAAAAACTGTTTTTT	CSVGGAPNEKLFF
TRBV3-1/TRBV3-2	-	TRBJ2-1	-	TGTGCCAGCAGCCAAATTGGTAGTTTCTACAATGAGCAGTTCTTC	CASSQIGSFYNEQFF
TRBV6-4	-	TRBJ1-1	-	TGTGCCAGCAGTGACTTTTTCGGTGCTACCCCGAACACTGAAGCTTTCTTT	CASSDFFGATPNTEAFF
TRBV13	-	TRBJ2-1	TRBD2	TGTGCCAGCAGCTTCCTTCTAGCGGGGTACAATGAGCAGTTCTTC	CASSFLLAGYNEQFF
TRBV9	-	TRBJ2-7	-	TGTGCCAGCAGCGTAGAGGCGGGGGCTACCTACGAGCAGTACTTC	CASSVEAGATYEQYF
TRBV28	-	TRBJ1-4	-	TGTGCCAGCAGTCCTCGGTCAGGGGCAAATGAAAAACTGTTTTTT	CASSPRSGANEKLFF
TRBV5-1	-	TRBJ2-7	TRBD2	TGCGCCAGCAGCTCGGGACTAGCAGCGACCTACGAGCAGTACTTC	CASSSGLAATYEQYF
TRBV9	few	TRBJ2-2	-	TGTGCCAGCAGCGTAGTGCGGGGATCGGTCACCGGGGAGCTGTTTTTT	CASSVVRGSVTGELFF
TRBV24-1	-	TRBJ1-1	-	TGTGCCACCAGTGATTTCACCACCGGGTTACTCCTGATGGACACTGAAGCTTTCTTT	CATSDFTTGLLLMDTEAFF
TRBV29-1	-	TRBJ2-1	TRBD2	TGCAGCGGTAGACTAGCGGGATTAGGAGACAATGAGCAGTTCTTC	CSGRLAGLGDNEQFF
TRBV6-5	-	TRBJ2-1	-	TGTGCCAGCAGAGGCCGGGGCTACAATGAGCAGTTCTTC	CASRGRGYNEQFF
TRBV5-1	-	TRBJ1-6	TRBD1	TGCGCCAGCAGCCGGTTAGGGGGACAGGGGTTTGGATCACCCCTCCACTTT	CASSRLGGQGFGSPLHF
TRBV12-5	-	TRBJ1-5	-	TGTGCTAGTAGCCAGGGTGGCAATCAGCCCCAGCATTTT	CASSQGGNQPQHF
TRBV4-1	-	TRBJ1-2	TRBD1	TGCGCCAGCAGCGAAACCGGGACAGGGACCTATGGCTACACCTTC	CASSETGTGTYGYTF
TRBV4-3	-	TRBJ2-5	TRBD2	TGCGCCAGCAGCCAAGACTTAGGGCTAGCGGGTCAAGAGACCCAGTACTTC	CASSQDLGLAGQETQYF
TRBV6-6	-	TRBJ1-6	-	TGTGCCAGCAAGATCGGGACTGCTTACGATAATTCACCCCTCCACTTT	CASKIGTAYDNSPLHF
TRBV7-9	-	TRBJ2-7	-	TGTGCCAGCAGCCTAACTTACGAGCAGTACTTC	CASSLTYEQYF
TRBV3-1/TRBV3-2	-	TRBJ2-1	TRBD2	TGTGCCAGCAGCCGACTAGCTGTGATCTCCTACAATGAGCAGTTCTTC	CASSRLAVISYNEQFF
TRBV19	-	TRBJ2-7	TRBD2	TGTGCCAGTAGTAAATGGGGGGGACCGCCCTACGAGCAGTACTTC	CASSKWGGPPYEQYF
TRBV18	-	TRBJ1-1	-	TGTGCCAGCTCACCAATCTATATGGTAACGAACACTGAAGCTTTCTTT	CASSPIYMVTNTEAFF
TRBV7-2	-	TRBJ1-2	-	TGTGCCAGCAGCTTAGTGGGCCATGGCTACACCTTC	CASSLVGHGYTF
TRBV27	once	TRBJ2-1	-	TGTGCCAGCAGTTTATATCCGGACAGTAGGTACAATGAGCAGTTCTTC	CASSLYPDSRYNEQFF
TRBV3-1/TRBV3-2	-	TRBJ2-3	-	TGTGCCAGCAGCCAAGATCCACGAGGGCAAGGGTTCACAGATACGCAGTATTTT	CASSQDPRGQGFTDTQYF
TRBV5-1	-	TRBJ2-1	TRBD2	TGCGCCAGCAGCCCAGAGACTAGCGCCCTGAGGGGTGAGCAGTTCTTC	CASSPETSALRGEQFF
TRBV4-1	-	TRBJ2-3	TRBD2	TGCGCCAGCAGCCAAGAGACGTGGGAGGGCCTCAATACGCAGTATTTT	CASSQETWEGLNTQYF
TRBV5-5	-	TRBJ2-1	TRBD1	TGTGCCAGCAGCTTGGGCGTGGGACAGACGTTTTGGAATGAGCAGTTCTTC	CASSLGVGQTFWNEQFF
TRBV5-1	-	TRBJ2-2	TRBD1	TGCGCCAGCAGCTTGCAGGGGGAAAACACCGGGGAGCTGTTTTTT	CASSLQGENTGELFF
TRBV6-1	-	TRBJ2-7	-	TGTGCCAGCAGTGAAGCGCGGGGTTGGATTGGGTCCTACGAGCAGTACTTC	CASSEARGWIGSYEQYF
TRBV28	once	TRBJ2-7	TRBD2	TGTGCCAGCAGTCCGACGGGACTATCCTACGAGCAGTACTTC	CASSPTGLSYEQYF
TRBV6-2/TRBV6-3	-	TRBJ1-1	-	TGTGCCAGCAGTTACTTCTGGAGTACTGAAGCTTTCTTT	CASSYFWSTEAFF
TRBV6-2/TRBV6-3	once	TRBJ1-2	TRBD1	TGTGCCAGCAGTGCAACAGGGGGAGGCTACACCTTC	CASSATGGGYTF
TRBV5-5	-	TRBJ1-5	-	TGTGCCAGCAGCTTGTCCAGGGGAGGGGATCAGCCCCAGCATTTT	CASSLSRGGDQPQHF